This TCR beta chain originates from a study of regulatory T cells in long-lasting Graves disease. Overall study results and limits: Possibly, accuracy suffered from the small sample size. Gene preferences differed: TRBV28, TRBJ1-2, TRBJ2-5 in persistent cases.

V was shortened by 4 bases and J by 5 bases, with 8 bases between the two germline ends. This CDR3 comprises 12 residues. Germline values: CDR1 SQVTM, CDR2 ANQGSEA. As for time point: newly diagnosed GD, antithyroid drugs for less than 3 months. Extracted PBMC RNA gave rise to the TCR library. Investigators prepared the TCR beta libraries by applying iRepertoire HTBI primers and Arm-PCR of CDR3 regions. TCRdb analysed the multiplex PCR reads with MiXCR anew, one entry per CDR3 protein. The sample yields roughly 500,000 distinct CDR3 sequences, roughly 13% seen once. This clonotype was picked up a small number of times. Antigen specificity is unknown. The data were also submitted as part of a second study, on T cells in Graves' hyperthyroidism and ophthalmopathy.

The sequence was obtained from a man in his thirties or forties with Graves disease. Sequencing was performed on peripheral blood mononuclear cells (PBMCs), taken at new diagnosis, from a patient treated with antithyroid drugs. The rearrangement links TRBV29-1 to TRBJ2-2, with a tentative D call TRBD1 (5 bases). CDR3 loop: CSVGAGTGELFF. CDR3 nucleotide sequence: TGCAGCGTTGGCGCAGGGACCGGGGAGCTGTTTTTT.